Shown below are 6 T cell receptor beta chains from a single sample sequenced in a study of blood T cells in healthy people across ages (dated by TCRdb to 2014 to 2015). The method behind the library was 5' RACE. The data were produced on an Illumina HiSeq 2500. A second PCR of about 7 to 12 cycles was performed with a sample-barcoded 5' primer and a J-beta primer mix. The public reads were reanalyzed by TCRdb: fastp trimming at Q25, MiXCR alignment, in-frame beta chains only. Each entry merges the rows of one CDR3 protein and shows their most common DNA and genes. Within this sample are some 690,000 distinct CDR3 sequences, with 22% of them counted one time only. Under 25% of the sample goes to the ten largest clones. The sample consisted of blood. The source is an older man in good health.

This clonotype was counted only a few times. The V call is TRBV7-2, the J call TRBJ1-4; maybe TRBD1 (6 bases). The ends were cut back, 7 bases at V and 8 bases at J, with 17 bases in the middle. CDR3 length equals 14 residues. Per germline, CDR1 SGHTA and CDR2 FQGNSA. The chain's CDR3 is CASKVGRGNEKLFF. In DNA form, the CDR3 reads TGTGCCAGCAAAGTGGGCAGGGGAAACGAAAAACTGTTTTTT.

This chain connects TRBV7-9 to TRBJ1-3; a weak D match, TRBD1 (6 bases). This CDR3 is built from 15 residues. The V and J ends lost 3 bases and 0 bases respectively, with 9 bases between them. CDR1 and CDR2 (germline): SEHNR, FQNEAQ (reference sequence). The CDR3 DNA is TGTGCCAGCAGCTTGGGGGACATCTCTGGAAACACCATATATTTT. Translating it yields CASSLGDISGNTIYF.

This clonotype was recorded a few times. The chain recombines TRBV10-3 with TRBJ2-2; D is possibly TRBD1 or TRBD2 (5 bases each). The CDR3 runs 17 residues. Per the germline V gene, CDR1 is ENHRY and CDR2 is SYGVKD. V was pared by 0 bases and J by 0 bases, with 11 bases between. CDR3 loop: CAISESGRIANTGELFF. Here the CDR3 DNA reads TGTGCCATCAGTGAGTCGGGACGGATCGCGAACACCGGGGAGCTGTTTTTT.

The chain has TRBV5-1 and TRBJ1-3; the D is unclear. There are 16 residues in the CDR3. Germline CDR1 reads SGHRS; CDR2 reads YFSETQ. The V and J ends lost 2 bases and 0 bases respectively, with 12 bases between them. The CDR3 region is CASSFATINSGNTIYF. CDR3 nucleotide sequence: TGCGCCAGCAGCTTCGCTACCATAAACTCTGGAAACACCATATATTTT.

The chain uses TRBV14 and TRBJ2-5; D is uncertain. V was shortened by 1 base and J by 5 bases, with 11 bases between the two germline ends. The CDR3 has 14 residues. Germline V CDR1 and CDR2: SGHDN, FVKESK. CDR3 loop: CASSQGPGHETQYF. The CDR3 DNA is TGTGCCAGCAGCCAAGGCCCGGGTCACGAGACCCAGTACTTC.

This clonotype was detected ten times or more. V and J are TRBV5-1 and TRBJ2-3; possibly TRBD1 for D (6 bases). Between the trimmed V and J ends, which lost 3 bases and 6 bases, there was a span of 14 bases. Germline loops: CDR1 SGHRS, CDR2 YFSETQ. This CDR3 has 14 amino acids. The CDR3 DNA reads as TGCGCCAGCAGCTATGGACAGCCCTCGGATACGCAGTATTTT. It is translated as CASSYGQPSDTQYF.